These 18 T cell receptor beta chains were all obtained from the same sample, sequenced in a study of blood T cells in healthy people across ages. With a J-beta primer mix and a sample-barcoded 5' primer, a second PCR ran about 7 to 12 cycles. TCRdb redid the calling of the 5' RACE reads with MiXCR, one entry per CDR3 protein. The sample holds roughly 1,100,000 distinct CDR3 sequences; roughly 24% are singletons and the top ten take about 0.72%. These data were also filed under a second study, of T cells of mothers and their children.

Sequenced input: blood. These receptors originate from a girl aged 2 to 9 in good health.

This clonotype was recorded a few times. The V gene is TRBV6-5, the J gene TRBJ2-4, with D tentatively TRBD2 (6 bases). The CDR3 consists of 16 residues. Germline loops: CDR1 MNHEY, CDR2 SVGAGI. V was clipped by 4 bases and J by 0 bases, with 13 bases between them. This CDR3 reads CASSSNSGVAKNIQYF. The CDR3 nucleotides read TGTGCCAGCAGTTCCAATAGCGGAGTAGCCAAAAACATTCAGTACTTC.

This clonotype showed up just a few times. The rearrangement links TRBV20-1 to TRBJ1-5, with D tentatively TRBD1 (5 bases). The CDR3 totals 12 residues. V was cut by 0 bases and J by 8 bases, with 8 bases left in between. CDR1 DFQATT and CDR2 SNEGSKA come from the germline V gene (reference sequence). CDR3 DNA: TGCAGTGCTAGAGATAGGGGCAAGCCCCAGCATTTT. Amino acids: CSARDRGKPQHF.

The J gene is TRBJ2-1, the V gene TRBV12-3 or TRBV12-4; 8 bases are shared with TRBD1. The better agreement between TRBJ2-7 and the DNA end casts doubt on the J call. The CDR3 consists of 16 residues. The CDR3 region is CASTLFRGLEVSEQYF. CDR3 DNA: TGTGCCAGCACCCTATTCAGGGGGCTTGAGGTTAGCGAGCAGTACTTC.

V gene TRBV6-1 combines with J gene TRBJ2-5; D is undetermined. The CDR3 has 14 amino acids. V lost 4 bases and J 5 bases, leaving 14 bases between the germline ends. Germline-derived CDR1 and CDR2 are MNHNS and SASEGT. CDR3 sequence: CASSAPRFRETQYF. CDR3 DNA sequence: TGTGCCAGCAGTGCACCCCGCTTTAGGGAGACCCAGTACTTC.

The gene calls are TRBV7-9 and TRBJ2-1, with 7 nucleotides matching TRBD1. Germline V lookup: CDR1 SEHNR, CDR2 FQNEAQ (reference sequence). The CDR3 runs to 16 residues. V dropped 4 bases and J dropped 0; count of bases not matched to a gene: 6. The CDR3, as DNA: TGTGCCAGCAGCTCGGGACAGCTCAGCTCCTACAATGAGCAGTTCTTC. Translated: CASSSGQLSSYNEQFF.

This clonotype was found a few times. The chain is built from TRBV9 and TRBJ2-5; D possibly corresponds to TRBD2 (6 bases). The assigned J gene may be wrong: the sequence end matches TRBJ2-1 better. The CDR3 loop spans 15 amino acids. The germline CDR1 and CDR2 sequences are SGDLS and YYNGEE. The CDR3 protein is CASSVGGEPYNEQFF. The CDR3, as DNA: TGTGCCAGCAGCGTAGGGGGGGAACCCTACAATGAGCAGTTCTTC.

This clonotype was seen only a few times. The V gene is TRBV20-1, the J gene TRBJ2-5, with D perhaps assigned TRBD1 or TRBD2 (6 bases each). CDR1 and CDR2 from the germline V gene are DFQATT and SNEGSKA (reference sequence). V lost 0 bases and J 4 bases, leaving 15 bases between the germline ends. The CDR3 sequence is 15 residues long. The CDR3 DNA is TGCAGTGCTAGAGATGGTTGGGGGGCAAGAGAGACCCAGTACTTC. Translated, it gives CSARDGWGARETQYF.

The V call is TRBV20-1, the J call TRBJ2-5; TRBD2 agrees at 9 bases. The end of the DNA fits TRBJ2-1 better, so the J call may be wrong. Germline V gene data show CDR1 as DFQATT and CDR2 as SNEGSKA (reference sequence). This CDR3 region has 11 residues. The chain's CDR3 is CSASAGGPQFF. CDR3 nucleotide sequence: TGCAGTGCTAGCGCGGGGGGGCCACAGTTCTTC.

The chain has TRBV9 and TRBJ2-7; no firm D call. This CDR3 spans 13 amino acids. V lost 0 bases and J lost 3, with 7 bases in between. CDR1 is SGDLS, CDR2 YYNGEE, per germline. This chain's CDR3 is CASSVEPGYEQYF. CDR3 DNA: TGTGCCAGCAGCGTAGAACCGGGCTACGAGCAGTACTTC.

The CDR3 sequence is CASSLADRNYEQYF. CDR3 bases: TGCGCCAGCAGCCTGGCCGACAGGAACTACGAGCAGTACTTC. The genes are TRBV5-1 and TRBJ2-7; D possibly corresponds to TRBD1 (6 bases). The CDR3 is made up of 14 amino acids. In germline, CDR1 is SGHRS, CDR2 YFSETQ. With 4 bases removed from V and 3 bases from J, the gap between germline ends came to 14 bases. Supplemented by reference TRBV5-1 and TRBJ2-7, the full variable domain reads KAGVTQTPRYLIKTRGQQVTLSCSPISGHRSVSWYQQTPGQGLQFLFEYFSETQRNKGNFPGRFSGRQFSNSRSEMNVSTLELGDSALYLCASSLADRNYEQYFGPGTRLTVT.

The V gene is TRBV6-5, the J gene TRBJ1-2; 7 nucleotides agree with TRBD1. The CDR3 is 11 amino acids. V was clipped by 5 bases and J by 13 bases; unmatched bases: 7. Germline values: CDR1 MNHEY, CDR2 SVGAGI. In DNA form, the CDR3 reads TGTGCCAGCAGTGACAGGGAAGAGTGCACCTTC. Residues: CASSDREECTF.

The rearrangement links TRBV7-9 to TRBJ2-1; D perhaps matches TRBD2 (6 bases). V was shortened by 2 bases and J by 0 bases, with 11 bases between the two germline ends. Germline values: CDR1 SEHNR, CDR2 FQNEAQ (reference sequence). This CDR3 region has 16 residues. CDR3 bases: TGTGCCAGCAGCTTAATTCAGGGACTCTCCTACAATGAGCAGTTCTTC. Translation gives CASSLIQGLSYNEQFF.

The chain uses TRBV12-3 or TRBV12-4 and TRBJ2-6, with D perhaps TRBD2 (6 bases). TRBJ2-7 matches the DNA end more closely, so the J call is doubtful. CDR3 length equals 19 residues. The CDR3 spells CASSFWGGGLTRNAYEQYF. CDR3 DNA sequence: TGTGCCAGCAGTTTTTGGGGCGGTGGATTGACTAGGAATGCCTACGAGCAGTACTTC.

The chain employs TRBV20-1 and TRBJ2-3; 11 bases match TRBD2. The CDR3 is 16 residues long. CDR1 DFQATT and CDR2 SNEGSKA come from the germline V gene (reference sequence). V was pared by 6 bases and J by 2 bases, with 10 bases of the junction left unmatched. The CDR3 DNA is TGCAGTGCACCCATACTAGCGGGGGCGATCACAGATACGCAGTATTTT. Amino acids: CSAPILAGAITDTQYF.

The CDR3 DNA reads TGTGCCAGCAGCGTCGACAGGATCTATGGCTACACCTTC. Its protein product is CASSVDRIYGYTF. The chain links TRBV6-2 or TRBV6-3 to TRBJ1-2; TRBD1 is a possible D gene (6 bases). V was cut by 6 bases and J by 4 bases, with 12 bases left in between. The CDR3 covers 13 residues. Germline assignment: CDR1 MNHEY and CDR2 SVGEGT.

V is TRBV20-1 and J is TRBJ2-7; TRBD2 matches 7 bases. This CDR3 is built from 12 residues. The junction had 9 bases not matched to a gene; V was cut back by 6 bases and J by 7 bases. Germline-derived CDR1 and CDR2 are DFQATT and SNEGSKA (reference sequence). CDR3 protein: CSARGGVEEQYF. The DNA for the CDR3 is TGCAGTGCCCGCGGGGGAGTGGAGGAGCAGTACTTC.

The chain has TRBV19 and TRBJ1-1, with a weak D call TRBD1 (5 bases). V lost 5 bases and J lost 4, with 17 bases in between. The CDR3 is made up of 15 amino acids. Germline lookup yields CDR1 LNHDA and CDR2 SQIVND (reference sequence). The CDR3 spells CASSSKGTVGTEAFF. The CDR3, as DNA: TGTGCCAGTAGTTCTAAAGGGACTGTCGGCACTGAAGCTTTCTTT. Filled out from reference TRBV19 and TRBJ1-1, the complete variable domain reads DGGITQSPKYLFRKEGQNVTLSCEQNLNHDAMYWYRQDPGQGLRLIYYSQIVNDFQKGDIAEGYSVSREKKESFPLTVTSAQKNPTAFYLCASSSKGTVGTEAFFGQGTRLTVV.

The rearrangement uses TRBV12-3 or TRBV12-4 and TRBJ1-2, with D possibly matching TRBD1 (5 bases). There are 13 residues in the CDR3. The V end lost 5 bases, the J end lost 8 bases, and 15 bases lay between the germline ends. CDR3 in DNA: TGTGCCAGCAGTCGTCAGGGTTTCGTCGGCTACACCTTC. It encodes CASSRQGFVGYTF.